This TCR beta chain emerged from a study of cytomegalovirus exposure and HLA in healthy donors. Study details: Caucasian-associated ancestry cluster membership applied to 75% to 85% of 300 to 450 genotyped donors.

Primers for the PCR totalled 60 Vbeta and 13 Jbeta. Clones were read by immunoSEQ multiplex PCR, and TCRdb kept only the in-frame ones, dropping some. This listing includes tens of thousands of clones. Trimming cost V 5 bases and J 3 bases, with 10 bases left between them. Germline lookup yields CDR1 KGHSH and CDR2 LQKENI. This CDR3 has 13 amino acids. Overall study findings and caveats: Many donors carried some public TCRs, although rarity characterized most TCR sequences.

A word on this clone: Its antigen is unknown.

The rearrangement uses TRBV18 and TRBJ2-5; D is possibly TRBD2 (5 bases). This TCR came from a woman in her twenties or thirties in good health and CMV-seronegative. Input material: PBMCs. In DNA form, the CDR3 reads TGTGCCAGCTCATTGGGAGTAGAAGAGACCCAGTACTTC. Translating it yields CASSLGVEETQYF.